This T cell receptor (beta chain) derives from a study of human T cells and chemical hapten exposure. Study-wide context: Patch testing placed 0.01% DPC on the upper back, with readings at 6 days. From small differences in pooled library volume came most of the variation in per-sample TCR yields.

This CDR3 has 17 amino acids. The trim removed 4 bases at V and 7 bases at J, leaving 18 bases unmatched. Germline assignment: CDR1 MDHEN and CDR2 SYDVKM. Original methodology: TCR counts had a median of about 100,000 per sample and spanned about 23,224 to 750,000. TCRdb used MiXCR to reprocess the RACE reads, holding one entry per CDR3 protein. None of the V and J calls come from the authors' own analysis; TCRdb made them. The profile shows tens of thousands of distinct CDR3 sequences, about a tenth of them singletons. Documented time point: patch test 2, 6 weeks after DPC sensitization. Treatment specified: therapeutic diphenylcyclopropenone sensitization with weekly scalp DPC.

This sample comprised whole blood, obtained in connection with sensitization to the hapten diphenylcyclopropenone (DPC). The receptor's source is a woman aged 45-60 years with alopecia areata. Some clones in this sample may be carry-over from other donors' samples. The J gene is TRBJ2-5, the V gene TRBV28; 7 nucleotides match TRBD2. The CDR3 protein is CASSSSLSGTLTGTQYF. DNA for the CDR3: TGTGCCAGCAGTTCATCCCTCAGCGGGACCCTGACGGGGACCCAGTACTTC. The whole variable domain, filled in from reference TRBV28 and TRBJ2-5, reads DVKVTQSSRYLVKRTGEKVFLECVQDMDHENMFWYRQDPGLGLRLIYFSYDVKMKEKGDIPEGYSVSREKKERFSLILESASTNQTSMYLCASSSSLSGTLTGTQYFGPGTRLLVL.